The entry below describes one T cell receptor beta chain. Its antigen is not known. The authors produced TCR alpha and TCR beta cDNA libraries with sample barcodes and UMIs by 5'RACE using constant-segment primers. Each CDR3 protein is one row after TCRdb ran MiXCR on the 5' RACE reads. The table includes under 110,000 distinct CDR3 sequences, approximately 15% detected once. The source of the sample is a study of T-cell memory formation after mild COVID-19. Germline CDR1 and CDR2: SGHNT and YENEEA. With 3 bases clipped from V and 5 bases from J, the junction kept 11 bases outside the gene matches. CDR3 size: 16 residues. Findings and caveats of the study: Most CD4+ clones that shrank were in CM and EM, while CD8+ ones turned up in EMRA.

This chain joins TRBV11-3 and TRBJ1-1; 8 bases are shared with TRBD1. The sample was PBMCs or a T cell subset sorted from them (not recorded which). The sequence derives from an adult woman who had mild COVID-19 (a few samples of this study predate the infection). Cell type and time point are not known. CDR3 region: CASSFPDGQGGTEAFF. The CDR3, as DNA: TGTGCCAGCAGCTTCCCCGACGGACAGGGAGGGACTGAAGCTTTCTTT.